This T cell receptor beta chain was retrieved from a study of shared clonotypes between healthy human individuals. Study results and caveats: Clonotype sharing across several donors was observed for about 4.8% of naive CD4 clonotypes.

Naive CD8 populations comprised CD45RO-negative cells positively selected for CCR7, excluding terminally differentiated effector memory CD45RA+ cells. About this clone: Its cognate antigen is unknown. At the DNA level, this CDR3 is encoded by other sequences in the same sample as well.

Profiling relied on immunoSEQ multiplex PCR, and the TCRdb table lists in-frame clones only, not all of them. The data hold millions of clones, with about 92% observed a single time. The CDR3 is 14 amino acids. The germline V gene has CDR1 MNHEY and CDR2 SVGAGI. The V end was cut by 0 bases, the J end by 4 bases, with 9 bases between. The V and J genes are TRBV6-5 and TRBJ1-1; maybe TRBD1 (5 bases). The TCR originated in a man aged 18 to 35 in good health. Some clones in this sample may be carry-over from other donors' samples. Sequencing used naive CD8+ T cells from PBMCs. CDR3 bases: TGTGCCAGCAGTTACTCGGAGGGACCCACTGAAGCTTTCTTT. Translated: CASSYSEGPTEAFF.